The clone carrying this TCR beta chain was picked up one time. Its antigen is not known. Germline lookup yields CDR1 MGHRA and CDR2 YSYEKL. The germline V and J ends were trimmed by 0 bases and 4 bases, with 19 bases remaining between them. The CDR3 contains 19 residues. This table comes from immunoSEQ multiplex PCR, and its TCRdb copy is limited to in-frame clones, with some not included. Seen here are some 65,000 clones, around 87% observed once, and the top ten hold 1.5% to 2%. The sample comes from a study of CD4 T cells in relation to SARS-CoV-2 and coronaviruses. Before the COVID-19 pandemic, during about 2011-2018, CD4+ T cells were taken from unexposed donors. Study-wide results and caveats: Crossreactivity was assessed only for spike protein, not other viral proteins. In approximately 70% of donors, memory CD4+ clonotypes crossrecognized SARS-CoV-2 and at least one common cold coronavirus spike. No donor gave both pre-pandemic and post-infection samples. Memory recall responses, not primary responses primed in culture, are what the assay detects.

The J gene is TRBJ2-6, the V gene TRBV4-1; perhaps TRBD1 as D (5 bases). Sequencing was done on a sample of memory CD4+ T cells from PBMCs. The source is a human donor in good health. The CDR3 nucleotides read TGCGCCAGCAGCCAAGAAGGGCAGGGAAGGCTGGCCGGGGCCAACGTCCTGACTTTC. Its translation is CASSQEGQGRLAGANVLTF.